This T cell receptor (beta chain) was retrieved from a study of technical replicates of blood from a few donors. The assay was immunoSEQ multiplex PCR, and TCRdb's table has in-frame clones only and misses some. The table records 75,000 to 95,000 clones, 85% to 95% of them present only once. Losses at the gene ends were 5 bases for V and 2 bases for J; bases not matched to a gene: 8. CDR1 and CDR2 from the germline V gene are SGHRS and YFSETQ. The CDR3 contains 15 residues. This clone is a singleton in its sample. The sample consisted of T cells isolated from PBMCs. The source of this sequence is a human donor in good health. This chain connects TRBV5-1 to TRBJ2-7; 9 bases align to TRBD2. The CDR3 DNA sequence: TGCGCCAGCAGGGCCGTCATAGCGGGGGCCTACGAGCAGTACTTC. It translates to CASRAVIAGAYEQYF.